A selection of T cell receptor beta chains follows, all from one sample in a study of blood T cell repertoires in COVID-19. Data came from immunoSEQ multiplex PCR; TCRdb stores just in-frame clones and leaves some out. In the table there are tens of thousands of clones, around 90% of which are singletons. Sequencing input: peripheral blood. Source of these receptors: a man aged 50 to 59 with acute or convalescent COVID-19. Each CDR3 is given with its conserved first and last residue. Each record gives: J gene, D gene, clone size, V gene, CDR3 DNA, CDR3 protein. The D gene is left open where the match is weak. Expanded clones get a size class; other rows say once, few or many, or leave the size out.

j_call: TRBJ1-5; d_call: -; clone_size: -; v_call: TRBV28; cdr3_nt: TGTGCCAGCAGCCCAGACACTCTTAGCAATCAGCCCCAGCATTTT; cdr3_aa: CASSPDTLSNQPQHF
j_call: TRBJ2-2; d_call: -; clone_size: -; v_call: TRBV19; cdr3_nt: TGTGCCAGTAGCCCCCTCGGGGTGACCGGGGAGCTGTTTTTT; cdr3_aa: CASSPLGVTGELFF
j_call: TRBJ1-2; d_call: TRBD1; clone_size: -; v_call: TRBV3-1/TRBV3-2; cdr3_nt: TGTGCCAGCAGCCAGGACGGACAGGTTTCTAACTATGGCTACACCTTC; cdr3_aa: CASSQDGQVSNYGYTF
j_call: TRBJ2-5; d_call: -; clone_size: -; v_call: TRBV7-7; cdr3_nt: TGTGCCAGCAGCCCCACGAGAGGGGAGACCCAGTACTTC; cdr3_aa: CASSPTRGETQYF
j_call: TRBJ1-2; d_call: -; clone_size: -; v_call: TRBV12-3/TRBV12-4; cdr3_nt: TGTGCCAGCTCTACCCTGAACTATGGCTACACCTTC; cdr3_aa: CASSTLNYGYTF
j_call: TRBJ2-7; d_call: TRBD1; clone_size: -; v_call: TRBV6-5; cdr3_nt: TGTGCCAGTACGAAGGGGGGACAGGGGGCGCGGGAGCAGTACTTC; cdr3_aa: CASTKGGQGAREQYF
j_call: TRBJ2-3; d_call: -; clone_size: few; v_call: TRBV6-4; cdr3_nt: TGTGCCAGCAGTAGCGGGAGCACAGATACGCAGTATTTT; cdr3_aa: CASSSGSTDTQYF
j_call: TRBJ2-4; d_call: -; clone_size: -; v_call: TRBV10-3; cdr3_nt: TGTGCCATATGGAAACAGGTTCTCTTGGACATTCAGTACTTC; cdr3_aa: CAIWKQVLLDIQYF
j_call: TRBJ2-7; d_call: TRBD1; clone_size: -; v_call: TRBV7-2; cdr3_nt: TGTGCCAGCAGCTGGGACAGGGCCTACGAGCAGTACTTC; cdr3_aa: CASSWDRAYEQYF
j_call: TRBJ1-2; d_call: TRBD1; clone_size: -; v_call: TRBV29-1; cdr3_nt: TGCAGCGTCGGACAGGGCGGCTACACCTTC; cdr3_aa: CSVGQGGYTF
j_call: TRBJ1-2; d_call: -; clone_size: -; v_call: TRBV19; cdr3_nt: TGTGCCAGTAGTATAGATCGCAGGGGTCGGTATGGCTACACCTTC; cdr3_aa: CASSIDRRGRYGYTF
j_call: TRBJ2-5; d_call: TRBD1; clone_size: -; v_call: TRBV5-4; cdr3_nt: TGTGCCAGCAGCTTGGACAGGGGGCGCAGCGAGACCCAGTACTTC; cdr3_aa: CASSLDRGRSETQYF
j_call: TRBJ1-1; d_call: TRBD1; clone_size: -; v_call: TRBV18; cdr3_nt: TGTGCCAGCTCACCACCAAACGGACAGGGAACTGAAGCTTTCTTT; cdr3_aa: CASSPPNGQGTEAFF
j_call: TRBJ1-2; d_call: -; clone_size: -; v_call: TRBV5-1; cdr3_nt: TGCGCCAGCAGATCCGGGTTTTATGGCTACACCTTC; cdr3_aa: CASRSGFYGYTF
j_call: TRBJ1-1; d_call: TRBD1; clone_size: -; v_call: TRBV5-1; cdr3_nt: TGCGCCAGCAGAAACCCGGACAGGGTGAACACTGAAGCTTTCTTT; cdr3_aa: CASRNPDRVNTEAFF
j_call: TRBJ2-5; d_call: TRBD1; clone_size: few; v_call: TRBV24-1; cdr3_nt: TGTGCCACCAGATCCGGGACAGGGGGCGGCGAGACCCAGTACTTC; cdr3_aa: CATRSGTGGGETQYF
j_call: TRBJ2-3; d_call: TRBD2; clone_size: -; v_call: TRBV7-8; cdr3_nt: TGTGCCAGCAGCCACACTAGCGGGAGTTCTGATACGCAGTATTTT; cdr3_aa: CASSHTSGSSDTQYF
j_call: TRBJ1-1; d_call: -; clone_size: -; v_call: TRBV10-3; cdr3_nt: TGTGCCATCAGTGAAGGCAGGGGTGTGAACACTGAAGCTTTCTTT; cdr3_aa: CAISEGRGVNTEAFF
j_call: TRBJ2-7; d_call: TRBD2; clone_size: -; v_call: TRBV4-1; cdr3_nt: TGCGCCAGCAGCCAAGTACTAGCGAACTACGAGCAGTACTTC; cdr3_aa: CASSQVLANYEQYF
j_call: TRBJ1-5; d_call: -; clone_size: -; v_call: TRBV2; cdr3_nt: TGTGCCAGCAGTGAACGGGGTAGCAATCAGCCCCAGCATTTT; cdr3_aa: CASSERGSNQPQHF
j_call: TRBJ2-7; d_call: -; clone_size: -; v_call: TRBV7-8; cdr3_nt: TGTGCCAGCAGCTTCACTAGCAGATCCTACGAGCAGTACTTC; cdr3_aa: CASSFTSRSYEQYF
j_call: TRBJ2-1; d_call: TRBD2; clone_size: -; v_call: TRBV30; cdr3_nt: TGTGCCTGGAGTGATATCAGCGGGAGGACCTACAATGAGCAGTTCTTC; cdr3_aa: CAWSDISGRTYNEQFF
j_call: TRBJ2-7; d_call: -; clone_size: -; v_call: TRBV3-1/TRBV3-2; cdr3_nt: TGTGCCAGCAGCCAAGTGTGGGACTTGGAGGGGGAGCAGTACTTC; cdr3_aa: CASSQVWDLEGEQYF
j_call: TRBJ2-2; d_call: TRBD1; clone_size: -; v_call: TRBV19; cdr3_nt: TGTGCCAGTACCTCCGGGACAGGGACGAACACCGGGGAGCTGTTTTTT; cdr3_aa: CASTSGTGTNTGELFF
j_call: TRBJ1-2; d_call: TRBD1; clone_size: -; v_call: TRBV6-2/TRBV6-3; cdr3_nt: TGTGCCAGCAGTTACGGGGACAGTAGAGCTAACTATGGCTACACCTTC; cdr3_aa: CASSYGDSRANYGYTF
j_call: TRBJ1-3; d_call: TRBD1; clone_size: once; v_call: TRBV2; cdr3_nt: TGTGCCAGCAGCTACGGGACAGGGGGTTTTTCTGGAAACACCATATATTTT; cdr3_aa: CASSYGTGGFSGNTIYF
j_call: TRBJ2-7; d_call: -; clone_size: -; v_call: TRBV12-3/TRBV12-4; cdr3_nt: TGTGCCAGCAGCCATAGCGGCTCCTGGGAGCAGTACTTC; cdr3_aa: CASSHSGSWEQYF
j_call: TRBJ2-7; d_call: TRBD2; clone_size: -; v_call: TRBV5-4; cdr3_nt: TGTGCCAGCAGCCCAGCGGGGGCGCGCGAGCAGTACTTC; cdr3_aa: CASSPAGAREQYF
j_call: TRBJ1-1; d_call: TRBD1; clone_size: -; v_call: TRBV10-2; cdr3_nt: TGCGCCAGCAAAGGGGGCGGATTGGGTGCTTTCTTT; cdr3_aa: CASKGGGLGAFF
j_call: TRBJ2-7; d_call: TRBD2; clone_size: -; v_call: TRBV24-1; cdr3_nt: TGTGCCACCACACTGCTAGCGGGAACCTACGAGCAGTACTTC; cdr3_aa: CATTLLAGTYEQYF
j_call: TRBJ1-6; d_call: -; clone_size: -; v_call: TRBV28; cdr3_nt: TGTGCCAGCAGTTTCGGGTTAAGCTCCTATAATTCACCCCTCCACTTT; cdr3_aa: CASSFGLSSYNSPLHF
j_call: TRBJ1-1; d_call: TRBD1; clone_size: -; v_call: TRBV30; cdr3_nt: TGTGCCTGGAGTGTAAGGGGGCAAACTTTCTTT; cdr3_aa: CAWSVRGQTFF
j_call: TRBJ2-1; d_call: TRBD2; clone_size: -; v_call: TRBV19; cdr3_nt: TGTGCCAGTAGTATAAGGTCTAGCGGGAGGGCCGGTGAGCAGTTCTTC; cdr3_aa: CASSIRSSGRAGEQFF
j_call: TRBJ1-2; d_call: TRBD1; clone_size: once; v_call: TRBV9; cdr3_nt: TGTGCCAGCAGCGGTACTAGGACAGGTGGTGGCTACACCTTC; cdr3_aa: CASSGTRTGGGYTF
j_call: TRBJ2-4; d_call: TRBD1; clone_size: -; v_call: TRBV15; cdr3_nt: TGTGCCACCAGCCGGACAGGGGTAACCAAAAACATTCAGTACTTC; cdr3_aa: CATSRTGVTKNIQYF
j_call: TRBJ1-1; d_call: -; clone_size: -; v_call: TRBV19; cdr3_nt: TGTGCCAGTATAGAGAATATGAACACTGAAGCTTTCTTT; cdr3_aa: CASIENMNTEAFF
j_call: TRBJ1-1; d_call: -; clone_size: -; v_call: TRBV6-5; cdr3_nt: TGTGCCAGCAGGAGGCTCCACGGGGCTGAAGCTTTCTTT; cdr3_aa: CASRRLHGAEAFF
j_call: TRBJ1-2; d_call: -; clone_size: -; v_call: TRBV11-3; cdr3_nt: TGTGCCAGCAGCTTAAGAGTTTCTGGGGCAAGCTATGGCTACACCTTC; cdr3_aa: CASSLRVSGASYGYTF
j_call: TRBJ1-5; d_call: TRBD1; clone_size: -; v_call: TRBV30; cdr3_nt: TGTGCCTGGAGTTCAAGGGACAGGGGATGGCAGCCCCAGCATTTT; cdr3_aa: CAWSSRDRGWQPQHF
j_call: TRBJ2-5; d_call: TRBD2; clone_size: -; v_call: TRBV10-2; cdr3_nt: TGCGCCAGCAGTGACTGGGGGGGCCAAGAGACCCAGTACTTC; cdr3_aa: CASSDWGGQETQYF
j_call: TRBJ2-3; d_call: -; clone_size: -; v_call: TRBV2; cdr3_nt: TGTGCCAGCAGGTTTCAAACAGATACGCAGTATTTT; cdr3_aa: CASRFQTDTQYF
j_call: TRBJ2-7; d_call: TRBD2; clone_size: -; v_call: TRBV6-2/TRBV6-3; cdr3_nt: TGTGCCAGCAGTGGACCGACGCCGACTAGCCGGAGGTACGAGCAGTACTTC; cdr3_aa: CASSGPTPTSRRYEQYF
j_call: TRBJ1-2; d_call: TRBD1; clone_size: -; v_call: TRBV5-4; cdr3_nt: TGTGCCAGCACCCAGGTGACAGGGAGTTATGGCTACACCTTC; cdr3_aa: CASTQVTGSYGYTF
j_call: TRBJ1-5; d_call: TRBD1; clone_size: -; v_call: TRBV12-5; cdr3_nt: TGTGCTAGTGGTTTGGTACTTTGGGGACAGGGACCGATCACGCCCCAGCATTTT; cdr3_aa: CASGLVLWGQGPITPQHF
j_call: TRBJ2-5; d_call: TRBD2; clone_size: -; v_call: TRBV2; cdr3_nt: TGTGCCAGCAGACTAGCGGCGTACCAAGAGACCCAGTACTTC; cdr3_aa: CASRLAAYQETQYF
j_call: TRBJ2-3; d_call: TRBD2; clone_size: few; v_call: TRBV11-3; cdr3_nt: TGTGCCAGCAGCCGACTAGCGGGAGAGAGCACAGATACGCAGTATTTT; cdr3_aa: CASSRLAGESTDTQYF
j_call: TRBJ2-4; d_call: -; clone_size: -; v_call: TRBV5-5; cdr3_nt: TGTGCCAGCACAGGGACCAAAAACATTCAGTACTTC; cdr3_aa: CASTGTKNIQYF
j_call: TRBJ2-1; d_call: TRBD1; clone_size: -; v_call: TRBV3-1/TRBV3-2; cdr3_nt: TGTGCCAGCGGGACAGGGTCTGGATGGGGGCAGTTCTTC; cdr3_aa: CASGTGSGWGQFF
j_call: TRBJ1-6; d_call: TRBD1; clone_size: -; v_call: TRBV5-1; cdr3_nt: TGCGCCAGCAGCTTGGCAGGGGGGTATAATTCACCCCTCCACTTT; cdr3_aa: CASSLAGGYNSPLHF
j_call: TRBJ2-5; d_call: TRBD1; clone_size: -; v_call: TRBV4-3; cdr3_nt: TGCGCCAGCAGCCAAGAAGAGGGGGCGGAGACCCAGTACTTC; cdr3_aa: CASSQEEGAETQYF
j_call: TRBJ1-2; d_call: TRBD1; clone_size: -; v_call: TRBV3-1/TRBV3-2; cdr3_nt: TGTGCCAGCAGCCGTGGGACAGGGGGATCCTATGGCTACACCTTC; cdr3_aa: CASSRGTGGSYGYTF
j_call: TRBJ1-1; d_call: -; clone_size: once; v_call: TRBV23-1; cdr3_nt: TGCGCCAGCAGTCAATCAACAGCAACCACCTCCACTGAAGCTTTCTTT; cdr3_aa: CASSQSTATTSTEAFF
j_call: TRBJ2-7; d_call: TRBD2; clone_size: -; v_call: TRBV3-1/TRBV3-2; cdr3_nt: TGTGCCAGCAGCCGCCTGGGACTAGCGGGAGAAAACGAGCAGTACTTC; cdr3_aa: CASSRLGLAGENEQYF